This T cell receptor beta chain was observed in a study of cytomegalovirus exposure and HLA in healthy donors. Regarding the study as a whole: Per published accounts, TCR beta sequences correctly predicted the HLA-A and HLA-B alleles of most subjects.

PCR amplification relied on 60 Vbeta primers (plus 13 Jbeta primers). Measured with immunoSEQ multiplex PCR; TCRdb has only the in-frame clones, and not every one. This repertoire includes 50,000 to 70,000 clones. This CDR3 contains 17 residues. CDR1 MGHRA and CDR2 YSYEKL come from the germline V gene. The trim removed 1 base at V and 2 bases at J, leaving 10 bases unmatched. As to this clone: The target antigen is unknown.

Sequencing was performed on PBMCs. This chain connects TRBV4-1 to TRBJ1-1, with 7 bases that match TRBD1. This TCR was sampled from a woman between 18 and 29 years old in good health and CMV-seronegative. The DNA for the CDR3 is TGCGCCAGCAGCCAAGGAATCGTGAGGGACAGAAACACTGAAGCTTTCTTT. Amino acid sequence: CASSQGIVRDRNTEAFF.